In its sample, the clone carrying this TCR beta chain was seen a few times. This sample was included in a study of control samples from healthy donors and cancer patients. Profiled with immunoSEQ multiplex PCR; TCRdb holds only in-frame clones, not every one. The sample records 73,000 or so clones, less than 90% being singletons. From germline, CDR1 is MGHRA and CDR2 YSYEKL. V gave up 0 bases and J gave up 3 bases, with 9 bases separating them. The CDR3 consists of 15 residues. J is TRBJ1-5 and V is TRBV4-1; D remains unclear. This receptor was taken from a woman aged 45 to 65 in good health. The sequencing input was blood. CDR3 nucleotide sequence: TGCGCCAGCAGCCAAGAAGTGGGGAACAATCAGCCCCAGCATTTT. Translated: CASSQEVGNNQPQHF.